This T cell receptor beta chain was found in a study of early T cells in non-severe SARS-CoV-2 infection. Only a few counts were recorded for this clonotype. TCRdb re-called the 5' RACE reads with MiXCR, one entry per CDR3 protein. This sample has 45,000 to 70,000 distinct CDR3 sequences, with around 10% found just once. V was clipped by 5 bases and J by 1 base, with 11 bases between them. The germline V gene encodes CDR1 SQVTM and CDR2 ANQGSEA. This CDR3 contains 13 residues. What was sequenced was whole blood. The chain recombines TRBV29-1 with TRBJ1-1; the D gene is possibly TRBD1 (5 bases). The sequence was collected from an adult who was a healthcare worker with PCR-confirmed SARS-CoV-2 infection or an uninfected control (not recorded which). In DNA form, the CDR3 reads TGCAGCGTTTGGACATCTACGAACACTGAAGCTTTCTTT. Translating gives CSVWTSTNTEAFF. Together with reference TRBV29-1 and TRBJ1-1, the CDR3 gives the full variable domain: SAVISQKPSRDICQRGTSLTIQCQVDSQVTMMFWYRQQPGQSLTLIATANQGSEATYESGFVIDKFPISRPNLTFSTLTVSNMSPEDSSIYLCSVWTSTNTEAFFGQGTRLTVV.